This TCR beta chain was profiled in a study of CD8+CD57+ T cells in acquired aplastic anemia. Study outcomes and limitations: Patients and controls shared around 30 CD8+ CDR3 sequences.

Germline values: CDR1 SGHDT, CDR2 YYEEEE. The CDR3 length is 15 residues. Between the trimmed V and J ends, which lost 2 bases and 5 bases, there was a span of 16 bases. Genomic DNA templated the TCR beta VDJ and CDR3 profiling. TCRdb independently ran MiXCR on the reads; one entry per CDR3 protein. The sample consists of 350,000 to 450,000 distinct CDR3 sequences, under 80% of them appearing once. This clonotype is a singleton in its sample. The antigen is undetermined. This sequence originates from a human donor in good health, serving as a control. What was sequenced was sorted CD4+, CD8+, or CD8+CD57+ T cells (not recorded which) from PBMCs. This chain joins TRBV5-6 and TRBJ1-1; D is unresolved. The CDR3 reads CASSLPSELATEAFF. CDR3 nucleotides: TGTGCCAGCAGCTTACCGAGCGAGCTGGCAACTGAAGCTTTCTTT.